The 14 T cell receptor beta chains below were found in one sample sequenced in a study of T cells in Graves' hyperthyroidism and ophthalmopathy (dated by TCRdb to about 2019). Receptor libraries were prepared by multiplex PCR. Sequenced using an Illumina HiSeq 2000. Amplification of TCR beta CDR3 regions was carried out from RNA transcripts. The first round of RT-PCR for the TCR CDR3 was performed with the HTBI primer set and the Qiagen OneStep RT-PCR kit. In TCRdb, the public reads were trimmed at Q25 with fastp and aligned with MiXCR, with productive beta chains retained. Each record represents a unique CDR3 protein, reported with the most common genes and DNA among its rows. The sample yields around 350,000 distinct CDR3 sequences; roughly 15% were counted once. The ten largest clones capture about 20% of the sample. The sequenced sample consisted of blood. All receptors derive from a woman aged 55-75 years with Graves' ophthalmopathy.

Notes on this clonotype: A read error may explain this, as a much larger clone is one base away. No conserved phenylalanine or tryptophan is present at the end of the CDR3, so a read error is the likely explanation. J is TRBJ2-7 and V is TRBV12-3 or TRBV12-4; no firm D call. The CDR3 totals 16 residues. V was cut by 6 bases and J by 4 bases, with 22 bases left in between. DNA for the CDR3: TGTGCCAGCAGCCCCCCCGGAAGGGTGGGTGATTACGAGCAGTACCTC. It yields the protein CASSPPGRVGDYEQYL.

Ten or more counts support this clonotype. The chain recombines TRBV28 with TRBJ2-5, with 10 bases that match TRBD2. The V gene end was trimmed by 6 bases and the J gene end by 2 bases; junction bases not matched to a gene: 6. Germline V CDR1 and CDR2: MDHEN, SYDVKM. This CDR3 has 15 amino acids. The CDR3, as DNA: TGTGCCAGCAGGCCTGGACTAGCGGCACAAGAGACCCAGTACTTC. This codes for CASRPGLAAQETQYF.

This clonotype was observed at least ten times. V is TRBV24-1 and J is TRBJ2-3; D could derive from TRBD1 or TRBD2 (5 bases each). Trimming pared 5 bases from V and 2 bases from J, leaving 16 bases between. The CDR3 length is 16 residues. The germline CDR1 and CDR2 sequences are KGHDR and SFDVKD. CDR3 protein: CATSGRAGTFTDTQYF. The DNA for the CDR3 is TGTGCCACCAGTGGCAGGGCAGGGACCTTCACAGATACGCAGTATTTT.

The V and J genes are TRBV19 and TRBJ1-4; 9 bases match TRBD1. V was pared by 6 bases and J by 8 bases, with 7 bases of the junction left unmatched. The CDR3 is made up of 14 amino acids. The germline gives CDR1 LNHDA, CDR2 SQIVND (reference sequence). Here the CDR3 DNA reads TGTGCCAGTAGGACACAGGGGGCTGAAGAAAAACTGTTTTTT. Its protein is CASRTQGAEEKLFF.

This clonotype was counted ten times or more. CDR3 nucleotides: TGCGCCAGCAGCCAAGATTTGGTTTTTCCCAAAGGACAGTTCTTC. Protein: CASSQDLVFPKGQFF. The rearrangement links TRBV4-1 to TRBJ2-1; no clear D gene. The V gene lost 0 bases and the J gene lost 13 bases, with 19 bases spanning the gap. In germline, CDR1 is MGHRA, CDR2 YSYEKL. The CDR3 spans 15 residues.

This clonotype was picked up many times. The rearrangement uses TRBV11-2 and TRBJ1-5; D may be TRBD1 (5 bases). The CDR3 length is 13 residues. Trimming cost V 0 bases and J 9 bases, with 9 bases left between them. CDR1 is SGHAT, CDR2 FQNNGV, per germline. This CDR3 is CASSLDRQGPQHF. The CDR3 bases are TGTGCCAGCAGCTTAGATCGCCAGGGGCCCCAGCATTTT.

This clonotype was recorded many times. The chain is built from TRBV20-1 and TRBJ2-1; the D gene is possibly TRBD2 (6 bases). Per the germline V gene, CDR1 is DFQATT and CDR2 is SNEGSKA (reference sequence). The CDR3 runs 17 residues. V lost 1 base, J lost 3 bases, and 19 bases lay in between. This CDR3 reads CSARAVAGDSGYNEQFF. The DNA for the CDR3 is TGCAGTGCTAGAGCGGTCGCGGGTGATAGCGGCTACAATGAGCAGTTCTTC.

This clonotype was recorded many times. In DNA, the CDR3 is TGTGCCAGCAGTTCGGGGGGATGGGGACAGCCCCAGCATTTT. As protein: CASSSGGWGQPQHF. The chain has TRBV27 and TRBJ1-5; D is possibly TRBD1 (5 bases). Looked up from germline, CDR1 is MNHEY and CDR2 is SMNVEV (reference sequence). This CDR3 region has 14 residues. Trimming shortened V by 4 bases and J by 7 bases, and 14 bases separated the two germline ends.

About this clonotype: Just one base apart from a much larger clone, this may be a read error. This chain links TRBV18 with TRBJ1-6; weak D call: TRBD1 (6 bases). There are 16 residues in the CDR3. The germline CDR1 and CDR2 sequences are KGHSH and LQKENI. CDR3 loop: CASPPQGTYYNSPLHF. CDR3 in DNA: TGTGCCAGCCCACCGCAGGGGACGTACTATAATTCACCCCTCCACTTT. The whole variable domain, filled in from reference TRBV18 and TRBJ1-6, reads NAGVMQNPRHLVRRRGQEARLRCSPMKGHSHVYWYRQLPEEGLKFMVYLQKENIIDESGMPKERFSAEFPKEGPSILRIQQVVRGDSAAYFCASPPQGTYYNSPLHFGNGTRLTVT.

Points on this clonotype: Since a much larger clone is just one base distant, this may be a read error. The conserved final phenylalanine or tryptophan is absent from the CDR3, which likely points to a read error. Written as DNA, the CDR3 is TGCAGTGCTAGAGGGGGAACGGGAGGTGGCTACGAGCAGTACTCC. Encoded protein: CSARGGTGGGYEQYS. V and J are TRBV20-1 and TRBJ2-7, with 7 positions matching TRBD2. Germline loops: CDR1 DFQATT, CDR2 SNEGSKA (reference sequence). The CDR3 has 15 residues. V was pared by 1 base and J by 3 bases, with 9 bases of the junction left unmatched.

This clonotype was seen repeatedly, ten times or more. The gene calls are TRBV3-1 and TRBJ2-3, with D maybe TRBD1 (5 bases). The CDR3 has 15 residues. V was shortened by 2 bases and J by 0 bases, with 9 bases between the two germline ends. Germline V lookup: CDR1 LGHDT, CDR2 YNNKEL (reference sequence). The DNA for the CDR3 is TGTGCCAGCAGCCAATTAGGGGCAAGCACAGATACGCAGTATTTT. As protein: CASSQLGASTDTQYF.

This clonotype has a handful of counts. V is TRBV5-5 and J is TRBJ2-7; maybe TRBD2 (6 bases). The CDR3 runs to 15 residues. CDR1 is SGHKS and CDR2 is YYEKEE in the germline V gene (reference sequence). Trimming took off 3 bases at V and 3 bases at J, with 16 bases between the two ends. In DNA, the CDR3 is TGTGCCAGCAGCTCCGAGCGGGTTACTCTCTACGAGCAGTACTTC. It codes for CASSSERVTLYEQYF.

In this sample, this clonotype turned up many times. The chain is built from TRBV7-2 and TRBJ2-1; 11 bases line up with TRBD2. This CDR3 spans 15 amino acids. CDR1 and CDR2 from the germline V gene are SGHTA and FQGNSA. After removal of 5 bases from V and 3 bases from J, the junction contained 3 bases not matched to a gene. The CDR3 nucleotides read TGTGCCAGCAGCCTGACTAGCGGGAACTACAATGAGCAGTTCTTC. Amino acids: CASSLTSGNYNEQFF.

This clonotype was observed at least ten times. This CDR3 reads CSAGRVVAGAGFQETQYF. DNA for the CDR3: TGCAGTGCTGGGAGGGTAGTAGCGGGAGCGGGTTTCCAAGAGACCCAGTACTTC. The chain employs TRBV20-1 and TRBJ2-5; 9 nucleotides align to TRBD2. The CDR3 extends over 18 amino acids. In germline, CDR1 is DFQATT, CDR2 SNEGSKA (reference sequence). The V gene end was trimmed by 5 bases and the J gene end by 1 base; junction bases not matched to a gene: 17.